This T cell receptor beta chain is from a study of identical twins. The V gene lost 2 bases and the J gene lost 0 bases, with 14 bases spanning the gap. The CDR3 runs 16 residues. CDR1 is SGHTA and CDR2 is FQGNSA in the germline V gene. TCRdb processed the 5' RACE reads anew with MiXCR; each CDR3 protein has one entry. The sample lists a few hundred thousand distinct CDR3 sequences, 9% to 10% occurring once. These sequences were also reported in another study, on yellow fever vaccine responses in identical twins.

The chain uses TRBV7-2 and TRBJ2-7; D is ambiguous. The receptor's source is a woman between 18 and 29 years old in good health. The sample consisted of PBMCs. The CDR3 DNA reads as TGTGCCAGCAGCTTAAAATCCACTGGCGGCTCCTACGAGCAGTACTTC. This encodes CASSLKSTGGSYEQYF.